The next 2 T cell receptor beta chains were all read from a single sample in a study of shared clonotypes between healthy human individuals. TCRdb keeps only in-frame clones here, not all; method: immunoSEQ multiplex PCR. The top ten hold around 1.8% of the sample, which has 550,000 to 700,000 clones, around three quarters seen once. The specimen sequenced was memory CD4+ T cells sorted from blood. Subset defined: CD45RA-negative fraction. Every receptor here comes from a woman aged 25-40 years in good health.

The chain recombines TRBV27 with TRBJ2-2; D not resolved. V lost 2 bases to trimming and J lost 3 bases, with 13 bases between them. The CDR3 runs to 16 residues. The germline CDR1 and CDR2 sequences are MNHEY and SMNVEV (reference sequence). Here the CDR3 reads CASSLGPQPDTGELFF. The CDR3 nucleotides read TGTGCCAGCAGTTTAGGGCCCCAACCTGACACCGGGGAGCTGTTTTTT.

The rearrangement joins TRBV27 to TRBJ2-3; D may correspond to TRBD1 or TRBD2 (5 bases each). This CDR3 comprises 15 residues. Germline CDR1 MNHEY, CDR2 SMNVEV (reference sequence). Trimming left V 0 bases short and J 4 bases short, with 11 bases between. Here the CDR3 reads CASSLSGPPADTQYF. The CDR3 DNA sequence: TGTGCCAGCAGTTTATCGGGACCCCCGGCAGATACGCAGTATTTT.